The source of this T cell receptor beta chain is a study of blood T cell repertoires in COVID-19. Germline-derived CDR1 and CDR2 are MNHNY and SVGAGI (reference sequence). With V trimmed by 6 bases and J by 4 bases, 4 bases remained unmatched. CDR3 size: 13 residues. Data came from immunoSEQ multiplex PCR; TCRdb stores just in-frame clones and leaves some out. The sample includes 80,000 or so clones, roughly 82% seen only once; the top ten take 8% to 13%. This receptor was identified in a man aged 55-75 years with acute or convalescent COVID-19. The sequenced sample was peripheral blood. This rearrangement joins TRBV6-6 to TRBJ2-3, with TRBD2 matching 7 bases. Here the CDR3 DNA reads TGTGCCAGCAGCGGGAGGAATGCAGATACGCAGTATTTT. Residues: CASSGRNADTQYF.